These 14 T cell receptor beta chains were all obtained from the same sample, sequenced in a study of shared clonotypes between healthy human individuals. TCRdb keeps only in-frame clones here, not all; method: immunoSEQ multiplex PCR. The table includes some 2,400,000 clones, more than 90% detected once. Sequenced material: naive CD4+ T cells sorted from blood. Regarding subset: CD45RA+ positively selected. Source of these receptors: a man younger than 30 in good health.

The chain carries TRBV5-1 and TRBJ1-5, with D possibly TRBD1 on 5 matching bases. With 1 base removed from V and 0 bases from J, the gap between germline ends came to 8 bases. CDR1 is SGHRS, CDR2 YFSETQ, per germline. The CDR3 is 15 amino acids. The CDR3 nucleotides are TGCGCCAGCAGCTTGACAGGATTTAGCAATCAGCCCCAGCATTTT. Protein product: CASSLTGFSNQPQHF.

In nucleotides, the CDR3 is TGTGCCAGCAGCCCCGAGGGTACGCAGCCCCAGCATTTT. Protein: CASSPEGTQPQHF. The chain employs TRBV9 and TRBJ1-5, with D unresolved. The CDR3 contains 13 residues. V gave up 4 bases and J gave up 7 bases, with 12 bases separating them. CDR1 is SGDLS, CDR2 YYNGEE, per germline.

The chain is built from TRBV7-3 and TRBJ2-7, with 9 bases matching TRBD2. CDR3 size: 15 residues. V lost 2 bases to trimming and J lost 2 bases; unmatched junction nucleotides: 4. Germline assignment: CDR1 SGHTA and CDR2 FQGTGA. CDR3 loop: CASSLERGVPYEQYF. CDR3 DNA: TGTGCCAGCAGCTTAGAGCGGGGGGTGCCCTACGAGCAGTACTTC. Supplemented by reference TRBV7-3 and TRBJ2-7, the full variable domain reads GAGVSQTPSNKVTEKGKYVELRCDPISGHTALYWYRQSLGQGPEFLIYFQGTGAADDSGLPNDRFFAVRPEGSVSTLKIQRTERGDSAVYLCASSLERGVPYEQYFGPGTRLTVT.

The CDR3 here is CASSEQGRSYEQYF. As DNA, the CDR3 is TGCGCCAGCAGTGAGCAGGGCCGCTCCTACGAGCAGTACTTC. J is TRBJ2-7 and V is TRBV10-1, with D possibly being TRBD1 (5 bases). CDR3 length: 14 residues. The V gene lost 2 bases and the J gene lost 0 bases, with 8 bases spanning the gap. Germline assignment: CDR1 WNHNN and CDR2 SYGVQD (reference sequence).

This chain connects TRBV28 to TRBJ2-7, with 10 positions matching TRBD1. The CDR3 consists of 18 residues. V trimming: 5 bases; J trimming: 1 base; junction bases outside the gene matches: 14. Per the germline V gene, CDR1 is MDHEN and CDR2 is SYDVKM. The CDR3, as DNA: TGTGCCAGCAGTCTCTCATTCGCCGGGACAGGGGTATCCTACGAGCAGTACTTC. Encoded protein: CASSLSFAGTGVSYEQYF. The variable domain in full, completed from reference TRBV28 and TRBJ2-7, reads DVKVTQSSRYLVKRTGEKVFLECVQDMDHENMFWYRQDPGLGLRLIYFSYDVKMKEKGDIPEGYSVSREKKERFSLILESASTNQTSMYLCASSLSFAGTGVSYEQYFGPGTRLTVT.

The V and J genes are TRBV15 and TRBJ1-1; D is unclear. Trimming took off 0 bases at V and 7 bases at J, with 12 bases between the two ends. Per germline, CDR1 LNHNV and CDR2 YYDKDF (reference sequence). This CDR3 is built from 14 residues. The CDR3 nucleotides read TGTGCCACCAGCAGAGATTTGTACGAGGGTGAAGCTTTCTTT. Translated: CATSRDLYEGEAFF.

This chain links TRBV2 with TRBJ1-1; D perhaps matches TRBD1 (5 bases). Trimming shortened V by 8 bases and J by 1 base, and 11 bases separated the two germline ends. CDR3 length: 13 residues. Germline CDR1 SNHLY, CDR2 FYNNEI. DNA of the CDR3: TGTGCCAGCCTGGGGGGGTGGAACACTGAAGCTTTCTTT. It codes for CASLGGWNTEAFF.

The rearrangement uses TRBV2 and TRBJ1-5; possible D gene TRBD1, 5 bases. This CDR3 is built from 12 residues. Germline CDR1 reads SNHLY; CDR2 reads FYNNEI. V lost 11 bases to trimming and J lost 1 base, with 9 bases between them. The CDR3 protein is CACRDSNQPQHF. CDR3 in DNA: TGTGCCTGCCGGGACAGCAATCAGCCCCAGCATTTT.

The chain joins TRBV4-3 to TRBJ2-6, with 12 bases lining up with TRBD1. Germline V CDR1 and CDR2: LGHNA, YSLEER. CDR3 length: 18 amino acids. V lost 2 bases and J lost 4; bases outside the gene matches: 6. DNA for the CDR3: TGCGCCAGCAGCCAAACGGGACAGGGGGCGTTGGGGGCCAACGTCCTGACTTTC. This sequence encodes CASSQTGQGALGANVLTF.

The chain employs TRBV6-5 and TRBJ2-5; 8 positions match TRBD1. The CDR3 is 15 residues long. The junction had 8 bases not matched to a gene; V was cut back by 4 bases and J by 4 bases. The germline gives CDR1 MNHEY, CDR2 SVGAGI. CDR3 sequence: CASSLGQGLRETQYF. The CDR3 DNA is TGTGCCAGCAGTTTAGGACAGGGTTTACGAGAGACCCAGTACTTC.

The CDR3 nucleotides read TGTGCCACCAGCAGAGTAGGCCTATCCGGTCGTGGGCTAGCGGGGTTAGAGACCCAGTACTTC. It encodes CATSRVGLSGRGLAGLETQYF. The chain links TRBV15 to TRBJ2-5; 9 bases match TRBD2. Germline CDR1 reads LNHNV; CDR2 reads YYDKDF (reference sequence). Trimming cost V 1 base and J 4 bases; bases outside gene matches: 22. The CDR3 contains 21 residues.

The chain recombines TRBV5-1 with TRBJ2-7, with D tentatively TRBD2 (5 bases). Between the trimmed V and J ends, which lost 3 bases and 6 bases, there was a span of 13 bases. CDR3 size: 13 residues. Germline CDR1 is SGHRS and CDR2 is YFSETQ. CDR3 DNA: TGCGCCAGCAGCTGGCCCCAGGCGGGCGAGCAGTACTTC. Protein product: CASSWPQAGEQYF.

This chain connects TRBV18 to TRBJ2-7, with TRBD1 matching 11 bases. The trim removed 7 bases at V and 5 bases at J, leaving 7 bases unmatched. The CDR3 sequence is 14 residues long. Germline assignment: CDR1 KGHSH and CDR2 LQKENI. This CDR3 reads CASLGTGGHHEQYF. In DNA form, the CDR3 reads TGTGCCAGCTTAGGGACAGGGGGTCACCACGAGCAGTACTTC.

V and J are TRBV6-1 and TRBJ1-5, with D unclear. V was cut by 6 bases and J by 3 bases, with 12 bases left in between. The V gene's germline CDR1 is MNHNS and CDR2 SASEGT. The CDR3 has 14 amino acids. CDR3 sequence reads: CASRSSQLNQPQHF. The CDR3 DNA sequence: TGTGCCAGCAGATCAAGTCAGCTCAATCAGCCCCAGCATTTT.